Sequencing of this T cell receptor beta chain was carried out in a study of T cells in Graves' hyperthyroidism and ophthalmopathy. Study outcomes and limitations: Most expanded thyroid clonotypes above 0.001 recurred in blood.

This clonotype appeared many times. Its specificity is unknown. The V and J ends lost 7 bases and 4 bases respectively, with 16 bases between them. This CDR3 contains 14 residues. Clinicians diagnosed patients from clinical symptoms, serum thyroxine and TRAb, thyroid ultrasound and orbital computed tomography. PBMCs were collected from an approximately 9.5 ml volume of fresh peripheral blood. The CDR3 regions of TCR beta were amplified from RNA transcripts. Initially, a first-round RT-PCR of the TCR CDR3 employed the HTBI primer set. TCRdb reanalysed the multiplex PCR reads using MiXCR and keeps one entry per CDR3 protein. The sample contains some 510,000 distinct CDR3 sequences, roughly 20% of which appear only once.

Material for sequencing was blood. This TCR came from a man aged 18 to 29 with Graves' hyperthyroidism. The chain uses TRBV12-3 or TRBV12-4 and TRBJ1-1; weak D call: TRBD1 (5 bases). In DNA, the CDR3 is TGTGCCAGCATCCCCCGGGAGGGGAGCACTGAAGCTTTCTTT. It yields the protein CASIPREGSTEAFF.